This TCR beta chain was obtained from a study of T-cell reconstitution after alpha-beta-depleted transplantation in children. Preparing the TCRbeta library involved the use of unique molecular identifiers. TCRdb independently ran MiXCR on the PCR reads; one entry per CDR3 protein. The sample lists approximately 400,000 distinct CDR3 sequences, under 13% occurring once. CDR3 length: 13 amino acids. V was pared by 2 bases and J by 10 bases, with 12 bases between. In germline, CDR1 is SGHTA, CDR2 FQGNSA. This specimen consisted of PBMCs from the stem cell graft donor, obtained from the stem cell graft. This sequence joins TRBV7-2 and TRBJ2-1; D might be TRBD2 (6 bases). The sequence was obtained from a human donor who donated a stem cell graft to a child with acute myeloid leukemia. The CDR3 loop is CASSLLTAGEQFF. The DNA for the CDR3 is TGTGCCAGCAGCTTACTGACGGCGGGGGAGCAGTTCTTC.